The TCR beta chain under discussion was sequenced for a study of beta chain features in type 1 diabetes. Findings of the study overall: In the patient group, naive, central memory and Treg TCRB repertoires seemed more alike than in the healthy donor group.

Expressed TCRB transcripts were sequenced after all isolated RNA was converted to cDNA. Profiling relied on immunoSEQ multiplex PCR, and the TCRdb table lists in-frame clones only, not all of them. This sample has hundreds of thousands of clones, with 9.6% found just once. This clone came up a few times. Its target is unknown. CD4+ cells of the naive, central memory, regulatory and stem cell-like memory types were sorted via CD45RO/CCR7/CD25/CD127/CD95/CD27. Trimming took 2 bases from V and 1 from J, leaving 8 bases between them. The germline gives CDR1 GTSNPN, CDR2 SVGIG (reference sequence). The length of the CDR3 is 13 residues.

This chain joins TRBV30 and TRBJ1-1; D ambiguous. Source material: naive CD4+ T cells from blood. The sequence was collected from a young woman in good health. CDR3 bases: TGTGCCTGGAGTTTTCGGTCGAACACTGAAGCTTTCTTT. This codes for CAWSFRSNTEAFF.